The present TCR beta chain was sequenced within a study of PD-1 blockade in classical Hodgkin lymphoma. TCRdb keeps only in-frame clones here, not all; method: immunoSEQ multiplex PCR. The sample yields more than 15,000 clones, about three quarters seen once. V shed 1 base and J shed 0 bases, with 5 bases lying between them. CDR1 and CDR2 (germline): SGHRS, YFSETQ. CDR3 length: 14 amino acids. Regarding time point: cycle 4 day 1 (C4D1), after 6 weeks of nivolumab. Each patient experienced a relapse that followed autologous stem cell transplantation, and brentuximab vedotin exposure varied. Magnetic negative selection served to purify CD4+ T cells out of PBMCs that had been thawed.

The TCR comes from a human donor with classical Hodgkin lymphoma. The chain links TRBV5-1 to TRBJ2-1; D gene unclear. The input for sequencing was CD4+ T cells from blood, taken before the fourth cycle of nivolumab. Written as DNA, the CDR3 is TGCGCCAGCAGCTTGCCTAACTCCTACAATGAGCAGTTCTTC. It encodes CASSLPNSYNEQFF.